Listed below are T cell receptor beta chains from one sample, sequenced in a study of radiation and T cells in renal cell carcinoma. Repertoires were generated with immunoSEQ multiplex PCR, while TCRdb's copy carries only in-frame clones and drops some. Found here are some 120,000 clones, 88% of them singletons; the top ten hold nearly 6%. The sequencing used blood, collected from a patient whose treatment included radiotherapy and nephrectomy. The receptors originated from a woman in her 70s with renal cell carcinoma. Both conserved end residues are part of each CDR3. Each record gives: V gene, CDR3 length, J gene, D gene, clone size, CDR3 DNA, CDR3 protein. D genes are given only for firm matches. Clone size is stated in some rows and not others, as once, few, many or a class when expanded.

TRBV30	13	TRBJ1-1	-	-	TGTGCCTGGAGTGGGGGGGGCAGCACTGAAGCTTTCTTT	CAWSGGGSTEAFF
TRBV23-1	20	TRBJ1-5	-	-	TGCGCCAGCAGTCAATCCCAAATATTGGACGGCCGGGATAGCAATCAGCCCCAGCATTTT	CASSQSQILDGRDSNQPQHF
TRBV4-3	17	TRBJ2-1	TRBD2	-	TGCGCCAGCAGCCAAGACCCCGGGACTAGCTCTTACAATGAGCAGTTCTTC	CASSQDPGTSSYNEQFF
TRBV4-2	15	TRBJ2-6	-	once	TGTGCCAGCAGCCCCACAGGCTCTGGGGCCAACGTCCTGACTTTC	CASSPTGSGANVLTF
TRBV5-1	15	TRBJ2-1	TRBD1	-	TGCGCCAGCAGATCCGGGACAGGGCCTTACAATGAGCAGTTCTTC	CASRSGTGPYNEQFF
TRBV6-5	12	TRBJ1-5	TRBD1	-	TGTGCCAGCCGACAGGGGGATCAGCCCCAGCATTTT	CASRQGDQPQHF
TRBV29-1	12	TRBJ2-3	-	-	TGCAGCGTTGACAGGGGCACAGATACGCAGTATTTT	CSVDRGTDTQYF
TRBV6-6	14	TRBJ1-1	-	-	TGTGCCAGCAGTTATCGGTCAGGGCCGTTGGAAGCTTTCTTT	CASSYRSGPLEAFF
TRBV4-2	16	TRBJ1-2	-	-	TGTGCCAGCAGCCAAGATATCGGGGTTGGGGACTATGGCTACACCTTC	CASSQDIGVGDYGYTF
TRBV5-5	16	TRBJ1-2	-	-	TGTGCCAGCAGCTTGGAGTCTTTCGGGACTTTCTATGGCTACACCTTC	CASSLESFGTFYGYTF
TRBV9	13	TRBJ2-5	-	-	TGTGCCAGCAGCCCGCCCGGATCGGAGACCCAGTACTTC	CASSPPGSETQYF
TRBV4-2	15	TRBJ2-1	-	-	TGTGCCAGCAGCCAAGATCGTCTGGTCGAAAATGAGCAGTTCTTC	CASSQDRLVENEQFF
TRBV11-3	15	TRBJ1-1	-	-	TGTGCCAGCAGGCCTGATTGGTTCGGGGACTCTGAAGCTTTCTTT	CASRPDWFGDSEAFF
TRBV5-1	14	TRBJ2-7	TRBD2	-	TGCGCCAGCAGGACTCTAGCGGGGGAGGGCGAGCAGTACTTC	CASRTLAGEGEQYF
TRBV27	13	TRBJ1-1	-	few	TGTGCCAGCAGTTTAATGGAGAACACTGAAGCTTTCTTT	CASSLMENTEAFF
TRBV28	16	TRBJ1-3	-	-	TGTGCCAGCAGTCCCGGTGGGAGGCTCTCTGGAAACACCATATATTTT	CASSPGGRLSGNTIYF
TRBV7-6	17	TRBJ2-1	-	-	TGTGCCAGCAGCATATCGGGGAGTCGGGGGAGCCCAGGTGAGCAGTTCTTC	CASSISGSRGSPGEQFF
TRBV2	14	TRBJ1-1	-	-	TGTGCCAGCAGGGAACAGTCCATGAACACTGAAGCTTTCTTT	CASREQSMNTEAFF
TRBV2	14	TRBJ1-1	-	-	TGTGCCAGCAGTGAGAGTGGACCGGGGACTGAAGCTTTCTTT	CASSESGPGTEAFF
TRBV2	15	TRBJ2-5	TRBD1	-	TGTGCCAGCAGTAGGACCGGGACAGGGCAAGAGACCCAGTACTTC	CASSRTGTGQETQYF